The next 28 T cell receptor beta chains were all read from a single sample in a study of T-cell reconstitution after alpha-beta-depleted transplantation in children. This sample's TCRbeta library carried unique molecular identifier barcodes. A single record per CDR3 protein comes from TCRdb applying MiXCR to the PCR reads. There are hundreds of thousands of distinct CDR3 sequences in the sample; approximately 14% occur only once, and 0.79% lies in the top ten. This material consisted of PBMCs, taken before TCRalphabeta/CD19-depleted stem cell transplant. The receptors derive from a girl aged 2-10 years with congenital amegakaryocytic thrombocytopenia, due to receive a stem cell transplant.

The sample holds many counts of this clonotype. V and J are TRBV20-1 and TRBJ2-3; D not certain. The CDR3 runs 15 residues. Germline-derived CDR1 and CDR2 are DFQATT and SNEGSKA (reference sequence). Trimming stripped 0 bases from V and 0 bases from J, with 10 bases between. The CDR3 bases are TGCAGTGCTAGAGAGTCATCTACTAGCACAGATACGCAGTATTTT. Encoded protein: CSARESSTSTDTQYF.

This clonotype has a count of ten or more. The CDR3 DNA reads as TGCAGCGTTGACCTTAGCTCCTACAATGAGCAGTTCTTC. This translates into CSVDLSSYNEQFF. V gene TRBV29-1 combines with J gene TRBJ2-1, with D uncertain. V was trimmed by 3 bases and J by 0 bases, leaving 6 bases between them. Germline-derived CDR1 and CDR2 are SQVTM and ANQGSEA. The CDR3 is made up of 13 amino acids.

This clonotype was observed many times. This chain uses TRBV20-1 with TRBJ1-6, with a weak D call TRBD1 (5 bases). This CDR3 comprises 13 residues. Per the germline V gene, CDR1 is DFQATT and CDR2 is SNEGSKA (reference sequence). Trimming took off 6 bases at V and 6 bases at J, with 12 bases between the two ends. The CDR3 DNA is TGCAGTGCGGTGGGGGTGGCTAATTCACCCCTCCACTTT. This translates into CSAVGVANSPLHF.

V and J are TRBV11-1 and TRBJ2-2; D call uncertain. V dropped 4 bases and J dropped 2 bases, with 17 bases sitting between them. Looked up from germline, CDR1 is SGHAT and CDR2 is FQDESV (reference sequence). This CDR3 has 17 amino acids. CDR3 protein: CASSSGMNYGNTGELFF. In nucleotides, the CDR3 is TGTGCCAGCAGCTCAGGAATGAATTACGGAAACACCGGGGAGCTGTTTTTT.

The chain uses TRBV14 and TRBJ1-3; D uncertain. Trimming stripped 1 base from V and 4 bases from J, with 5 bases between. Germline CDR1 and CDR2: SGHDN and FVKESK. The CDR3 is 13 amino acids. CDR3 sequence: CASSQGQGNTIYF. The CDR3 DNA reads TGTGCCAGCAGCCAAGGCCAGGGAAACACCATATATTTT.

This clonotype was detected ten times or more. The rearrangement links TRBV6-2 or TRBV6-3 to TRBJ2-7, with TRBD2 matching 15 bases. Germline CDR1 is MNHEY and CDR2 is SVGEGT. The ends lost 0 bases at V and 4 bases at J; junction bases unmatched: 4. This CDR3 has 17 residues. The CDR3 is CASSYSRTSGRAYEQYF. The CDR3 bases are TGTGCCAGCAGTTACTCCCGGACTAGCGGGAGGGCGTACGAGCAGTACTTC.

This clonotype was counted between two and nine times. The V call is TRBV7-2, the J call TRBJ1-3, with 10 bases matching TRBD1. The CDR3 covers 15 residues. Trimming cost V 5 bases and J 2 bases; bases outside gene matches: 3. Germline assignment: CDR1 SGHTA and CDR2 FQGNSA. DNA of the CDR3: TGTGCCAGCAGCGAAGGACAGGGGGCTGGAAACACCATATATTTT. This codes for CASSEGQGAGNTIYF.

This clonotype has ten or more counts. This chain uses TRBV29-1 with TRBJ2-1, with TRBD2 matching 9 bases. J lost 12 bases, V lost 4 bases, and 10 bases had no gene match. From germline, CDR1 is SQVTM and CDR2 ANQGSEA. CDR3 length: 13 amino acids. CDR3 coding DNA: TGCAGCGTTGCATCAGGGCTAGCGGGATTGCAGTTCTTC. It yields the protein CSVASGLAGLQFF.

This clonotype was detected a few times. The rearrangement links TRBV20-1 to TRBJ2-3; 10 positions match TRBD2. The CDR3 consists of 14 residues. With 6 bases clipped from V and 3 bases from J, the junction kept 6 bases outside the gene matches. CDR1 and CDR2 from the germline V gene are DFQATT and SNEGSKA (reference sequence). In DNA form, the CDR3 reads TGCAGTGCATACGCTAGCGGGAGAACAGATACGCAGTATTTT. It encodes CSAYASGRTDTQYF.

This clonotype appeared many times. At one boundary the junction diverges from the germline segment, which might be a read error. The rearrangement links TRBV28 to TRBJ2-3; D is unclear. The CDR3 sequence is 14 residues long. CDR1 MDHEN and CDR2 SYDVKM come from the germline V gene. CDR3 amino acids: CASSLFSHTDTQYF. The DNA for the CDR3 is TGTGCCAGCAGCTTATTCTCCCACACAGATACGCAGTATTTT.

This clonotype was seen at least ten times. This chain links TRBV20-1 with TRBJ2-7; D gene ambiguous. The CDR3 extends over 13 amino acids. Trimming left V 3 bases short and J 1 base short, with 10 bases between. The germline CDR1 and CDR2 sequences are DFQATT and SNEGSKA (reference sequence). The chain's CDR3 is CSASRGASYEQYF. Written as DNA, the CDR3 is TGCAGTGCTAGTCGCGGAGCTTCCTACGAGCAGTACTTC.

This clonotype was seen only a few times. The V gene is TRBV6-2 or TRBV6-3, the J gene TRBJ2-3; 7 bases agree with TRBD1. The CDR3 totals 21 residues. Trimming took 5 bases from V and 4 from J; bases not matched to a gene: 27. The germline CDR1 and CDR2 sequences are MNHEY and SVGEGT. The CDR3 coding sequence is TGTGCCAGCAGTCCTCCCTTGCCTAGGAATCTGACAGGGAGCGCTGCAGATACGCAGTATTTT. This translates into CASSPPLPRNLTGSAADTQYF.

This clonotype came up many times. V gene TRBV12-3 or TRBV12-4 combines with J gene TRBJ2-1; no clear D. CDR3 length: 14 amino acids. V was shortened by 6 bases and J by 4 bases, with 13 bases between the two germline ends. The CDR3 sequence is CASRISSLYNEQFF. The CDR3 nucleotides are TGTGCCAGCAGGATCTCAAGCCTTTACAATGAGCAGTTCTTC.

This clonotype was picked up a small number of times. This chain uses TRBV12-5 with TRBJ2-4; D call uncertain. This CDR3 comprises 16 residues. V was shortened by 6 bases and J by 0 bases, with 15 bases between the two germline ends. Per germline, CDR1 LGHNT and CDR2 FRNRAP. The CDR3 spells CASGPRAELAKNIQYF. The CDR3 nucleotides are TGTGCTAGTGGGCCCCGGGCAGAATTAGCCAAAAACATTCAGTACTTC.

Ten or more counts support this clonotype. This chain connects TRBV19 to TRBJ1-2, with D uncertain. Trimming pared 2 bases from V and 8 bases from J, leaving 12 bases between. The CDR3 covers 13 residues. CDR1 and CDR2 from the germline V gene are LNHDA and SQIVND (reference sequence). The CDR3: CASSILQPGGYTF. Here the CDR3 DNA reads TGTGCCAGTAGTATATTACAGCCTGGCGGCTACACCTTC. Supplemented by reference TRBV19 and TRBJ1-2, the full variable domain reads DGGITQSPKYLFRKEGQNVTLSCEQNLNHDAMYWYRQDPGQGLRLIYYSQIVNDFQKGDIAEGYSVSREKKESFPLTVTSAQKNPTAFYLCASSILQPGGYTFGSGTRLTVV.

As regards this clonotype: Being one base from a much bigger clone, this may be a read error. This chain uses TRBV18 with TRBJ2-7; 8 bases align to TRBD2. The V gene's germline CDR1 is KGHSH and CDR2 LQKENI. CDR3 length: 15 residues. The DNA of the CDR3 is TGTGCCAGCTCACCGACTAGCGATGCGATCTACGAGCAGCACTTC. As protein: CASSPTSDAIYEQHF.

This clonotype was detected only a few times. J is TRBJ2-1 and V is TRBV20-1, with D possibly matching TRBD2 (5 bases). Germline lookup yields CDR1 DFQATT and CDR2 SNEGSKA (reference sequence). Deletions cut 5 bases from V and 4 bases from J, with 15 bases between. There are 14 residues in the CDR3. CDR3 loop: CSASPWGDYNEQFF. In DNA, the CDR3 is TGCAGTGCTTCCCCTTGGGGAGATTACAATGAGCAGTTCTTC.

There are many counts of this clonotype. The genes are TRBV12-3 or TRBV12-4 and TRBJ2-1; 14 bases are shared with TRBD2. V lost 7 bases and J lost 7; bases outside the gene matches: 12. The CDR3 totals 17 residues. The CDR3 DNA follows: TGTGCCAGCACGGGACTAGCGGGAGACGAGGGGGGTAATGAGCAGTTCTTC. Its protein is CASTGLAGDEGGNEQFF.

This CDR3 reads CASSQERGSGRGRIETQYF. The CDR3 nucleotides read TGTGCCAGCAGCCAAGAAAGGGGTTCGGGAAGGGGACGAATAGAGACCCAGTACTTC. The genes are TRBV14 and TRBJ2-5; perhaps D is TRBD1 or TRBD2 (5 bases each). The CDR3 runs to 19 residues. Trimming left V 0 bases short and J 4 bases short, with 24 bases between. The germline CDR1 and CDR2 sequences are SGHDN and FVKESK.

The V call is TRBV7-9, the J call TRBJ2-1; perhaps D is TRBD1 or TRBD2 (5 bases each). The CDR3 is 18 amino acids. Germline CDR1 and CDR2: SEHNR and FQNEAQ (reference sequence). Trimming took 5 bases from V and 1 from J, leaving 21 bases between them. The CDR3 DNA follows: TGTGCCAGCAGCCGAACCTCCTCGTTGTGGGGGTCCTACAATGAGCAGTTCTTC. It encodes CASSRTSSLWGSYNEQFF. Full variable domain (rest looked up from reference TRBV7-9 and TRBJ2-1): DTGVSQNPRHKITKRGQNVTFRCDPISEHNRLYWYRQTLGQGPEFLTYFQNEAQLEKSRLLSDRFSAERPKGSFSTLEIQRTEQGDSAMYLCASSRTSSLWGSYNEQFFGPGTRLTVL.

Many counts were recorded for this clonotype. The rearrangement links TRBV12-3 or TRBV12-4 to TRBJ2-7; TRBD1 aligns across 7 bases. The CDR3 totals 16 residues. Trimming cost V 2 bases and J 2 bases; bases outside gene matches: 9. Here the CDR3 reads CASSLYAPGTAYEQYF. The CDR3 DNA is TGTGCCAGCAGTTTATACGCTCCCGGGACAGCCTACGAGCAGTACTTC.

The chain recombines TRBV20-1 with TRBJ2-1; D call uncertain. Germline CDR1 is DFQATT and CDR2 is SNEGSKA (reference sequence). CDR3 size: 14 residues. Between the trimmed V and J ends, which lost 6 bases and 7 bases, there was a span of 19 bases. The CDR3 region has the DNA TGCAGTGCAAACCGCCAAGGAGTTTGGAATGAGCAGTTCTTC. Its protein product is CSANRQGVWNEQFF.

In its sample, this clonotype was seen a few times. This chain joins TRBV2 and TRBJ2-3, with D uncertain. The CDR3 spans 12 residues. The V gene lost 4 bases and the J gene lost 10 bases, with 12 bases spanning the gap. CDR1 and CDR2 (germline): SNHLY, FYNNEI. The CDR3 nucleotides are TGTGCCAGCAGTGGAGGTGCTCTTGCGCAGTATTTT. This encodes CASSGGALAQYF.

This clonotype appeared many times. J is TRBJ2-7 and V is TRBV20-1, with 9 bases aligning to TRBD2. The CDR3 is made up of 16 amino acids. Germline loops: CDR1 DFQATT, CDR2 SNEGSKA (reference sequence). V shed 2 bases, J shed 5 bases, and the junction held 13 bases outside the gene matches. The CDR3, as DNA: TGCAGTGCTAGATTGGTTATTCTAGCGGGAACCCACGAGCAGTACTTC. Translated: CSARLVILAGTHEQYF.

The chain employs TRBV5-6 and TRBJ2-7; TRBD2 matches at 7 bases. Trimming at V came to 7 bases and at J to 1 base, leaving 14 bases not matched to a gene. Germline V gene sequence: CDR1 SGHDT, CDR2 YYEEEE. The length of the CDR3 is 16 residues. The CDR3 coding sequence is TGTGCCAGCGGCCCCAGTTTCCGCGGGGGTTCCTACGAGCAGTACTTC. Its translation: CASGPSFRGGSYEQYF. The full variable domain, with the rest looked up from reference TRBV5-6 and TRBJ2-7, is DAGVTQSPTHLIKTRGQQVTLRCSPKSGHDTVSWYQQALGQGPQFIFQYYEEEERQRGNFPDRFSGHQFPNYSSELNVNALLLGDSALYLCASGPSFRGGSYEQYFGPGTRLTVT.

This clonotype appeared many times. The J gene is TRBJ1-1, the V gene TRBV20-1; D is unresolved. Germline V gene sequence: CDR1 DFQATT, CDR2 SNEGSKA (reference sequence). V shed 6 bases and J shed 1 base, with 6 bases lying between them. The CDR3 consists of 11 residues. The chain's CDR3 is CSANRNTEAFF. CDR3 coding DNA: TGCAGTGCGAACAGGAACACTGAAGCTTTCTTT.

In its sample, this clonotype was seen many times. The chain links TRBV20-1 to TRBJ2-3, with D perhaps matching TRBD2 (6 bases). The CDR3 loop spans 13 amino acids. Germline CDR1 reads DFQATT; CDR2 reads SNEGSKA (reference sequence). Trimming shortened V by 1 base and J by 1 base, and 6 bases separated the two germline ends. In nucleotides, the CDR3 is TGCAGTGCTAGAGCGGGAGGCACAGATACGCAGTATTTT. This sequence encodes CSARAGGTDTQYF.

This clonotype was seen a few times. J is TRBJ2-3 and V is TRBV5-1; D is unresolved. CDR1 and CDR2 (germline): SGHRS, YFSETQ. The CDR3 spans 15 residues. The V end lost 0 bases, the J end lost 4 bases, and 12 bases lay between the germline ends. For the CDR3, the DNA is TGCGCCAGCAGCTTGGCCCTGGGGATCGCAGATACGCAGTATTTT. Protein sequence: CASSLALGIADTQYF. Variable domain in full (rest from reference TRBV5-1 and TRBJ2-3): KAGVTQTPRYLIKTRGQQVTLSCSPISGHRSVSWYQQTPGQGLQFLFEYFSETQRNKGNFPGRFSGRQFSNSRSEMNVSTLELGDSALYLCASSLALGIADTQYFGPGTRLTVL.